Each of the 25 T cell receptor beta chains below was sequenced from the same sample in a study of sequential checkpoint blockade in melanoma. The sample's treatment: randomized to nivolumab then ipilimumab (arm A) or the reverse (arm B). Using immunoSEQ multiplex PCR, the repertoire was profiled, and TCRdb retains in-frame clones only, with some absent. There are under 20,000 clones in the sample; 26% occur only once, and about 7% lies in the top ten. Sample: tumor tissue (inferred from file names), taken from a patient given nivolumab and ipilimumab in sequence. These receptor sequences come from a human donor with melanoma.

This clone has just a few counts. The rearrangement links TRBV11-3 to TRBJ2-3, with TRBD2 as a possible D gene (5 bases). The length of the CDR3 is 14 residues. Trimming shortened V by 5 bases and J by 4 bases, and 13 bases separated the two germline ends. CDR1 and CDR2 from the germline V gene are SGHNT and YENEEA. CDR3 in amino acids: CASSQWTQSDTQYF. In DNA form, the CDR3 reads TGTGCCAGCAGCCAATGGACTCAATCAGATACGCAGTATTTT.

This clone was seen many times. The genes are TRBV7-6 and TRBJ1-5; possible D gene TRBD1, 5 bases. Germline values: CDR1 SGHVS, CDR2 FNYEAQ. CDR3 length equals 16 residues. V was clipped by 5 bases and J by 0 bases, with 14 bases between them. CDR3 in amino acids: CASSPEGHYSNQPQHF. In DNA form, the CDR3 reads TGTGCCAGCAGCCCAGAAGGACATTATAGCAATCAGCCCCAGCATTTT.

This clone was counted a few times. The chain uses TRBV9 and TRBJ2-7, with 12 bases matching TRBD2. CDR3 length: 14 amino acids. The germline CDR1 and CDR2 sequences are SGDLS and YYNGEE. Trimming cost V 4 bases and J 6 bases; bases outside gene matches: 5. The CDR3 coding sequence is TGTGCCAGCAGCCTAGCGGGAGGGCTGGGCGAGCAGTACTTC. Translating gives CASSLAGGLGEQYF.

This chain connects TRBV6-8 to TRBJ1-2; the D is unclear. Deletions cut 5 bases from V and 7 bases from J, with 14 bases between. Germline CDR1 is MNHGY and CDR2 is SAAAGT. CDR3 length: 13 residues. The chain's CDR3 is CASSRMGAGGYTF. The DNA for the CDR3 is TGTGCCAGCAGTCGTATGGGTGCGGGTGGCTACACCTTC.

V is TRBV7-1 and J is TRBJ2-3, with 11 bases lining up with TRBD1. TRBV7-1 is reported as an ORF; its role is uncertain. The CDR3 contains 16 residues. V shed 5 bases, J shed 7 bases, and the junction held 11 bases outside the gene matches. The DNA of the CDR3 is TGTGCCAGCAGCATACAGGGACAGGGGGATCGGAATACGCAGTATTTT. Residues: CASSIQGQGDRNTQYF.

The gene calls are TRBV18 and TRBJ2-7; TRBD2 might be the D (7 bases). Trimming cost V 3 bases and J 6 bases, with 15 bases left between them. This CDR3 region has 14 residues. CDR1 is KGHSH and CDR2 is LQKENI in the germline V gene. Written as DNA, the CDR3 is TGTGCCAGCTCACCTACCGGGGGGCGACCCGAGCAGTACTTC. Its translation: CASSPTGGRPEQYF.

This chain links TRBV28 with TRBJ2-1; D unclear. Germline V lookup: CDR1 MDHEN, CDR2 SYDVKM. There are 12 residues in the CDR3. Trimming took 4 bases from V and 10 from J, leaving 11 bases between them. This CDR3 is CASSSLNVEQFF. CDR3 in DNA: TGTGCCAGCAGTTCGCTCAATGTCGAGCAGTTCTTC.

This clone was seen a handful of times. The V and J genes are TRBV11-1 and TRBJ2-7, with TRBD1 identical over 10 bases. The germline gives CDR1 SGHAT, CDR2 FQDESV (reference sequence). Losses at the gene ends were 8 bases for V and 5 bases for J; bases not matched to a gene: 15. The CDR3 spans 16 residues. The CDR3 DNA reads as TGTGCCAGCTCACAGCCGGGACAGGGGATCTCGAACGAGCAGTACTTC. It is translated as CASSQPGQGISNEQYF.

In its sample, this clone was seen a few times. The gene calls are TRBV6-8 and TRBJ2-7, with TRBD1 matching over 7 bases. Germline V CDR1 and CDR2: MNHGY, SAAAGT. Trimming cost V 6 bases and J 1 base; bases outside gene matches: 3. The CDR3 has 13 amino acids. The CDR3 reads CASRGTASYEQYF. The CDR3 DNA sequence: TGTGCCAGCAGGGGGACAGCGTCCTACGAGCAGTACTTC.

The count of this clone is one. A read error may account for a junction end that differs from germline. The chain links TRBV5-1 to TRBJ2-7; TRBD2 matches at 8 bases. Germline CDR1 SGHRS, CDR2 YFSETQ. This CDR3 is 15 amino acids long. The DNA for the CDR3 is TGCGCCAGCAGCTTGGGGGGAGCGGGAGATCCCTTGGGGGACTTC. It is translated as CASSLGGAGDPLGDF.

The V and J genes are TRBV18 and TRBJ2-1, with D possibly called TRBD1 or TRBD2 (5 bases each). This CDR3 region has 13 residues. With 6 bases removed from V and 7 bases from J, the gap between germline ends came to 13 bases. CDR1 and CDR2 (germline): KGHSH, LQKENI. The DNA for the CDR3 is TGTGCCAGCTCGGGACCTTTGGGGAATGAGCAGTTCTTC. Translating it yields CASSGPLGNEQFF.

This chain links TRBV6-8 with TRBJ2-3; 9 bases are shared with TRBD2. CDR1 is MNHGY and CDR2 is SAAAGT in the germline V gene. The CDR3 has 14 amino acids. Unmatched junction bases numbered 8, after V lost 8 bases and J lost 5 bases. The CDR3 nucleotides read TGTGCCAGCCGCGAGCGGGGGGCCGGAGATACGCAGTATTTT. As protein: CASRERGAGDTQYF.

This clone showed up just a few times. The gene calls are TRBV28 and TRBJ2-5; a possible D gene is TRBD2 (5 bases). The CDR3 loop spans 16 amino acids. V lost 2 bases, J lost 3 bases, and 16 bases lay in between. Germline V CDR1 and CDR2: MDHEN, SYDVKM. Written as DNA, the CDR3 is TGTGCCAGCAGTTTAGAAAGACAAAGCGGCGAAGAGACCCAGTACTTC. Amino acid sequence: CASSLERQSGEETQYF.

This rearrangement joins TRBV1 to TRBJ1-5; TRBD1 is the table's D call and was not checked against the DNA. TRBV1 has pseudogene status. The CDR3 runs to 15 residues. The CDR3 protein is CTSSQATGVSQPQHF. As DNA, the CDR3 is TGCACCAGCAGCCAAGCGACAGGGGTATCTCAGCCCCAGCATTTT.

This clone has a count of ten or more. This sequence joins TRBV11-3 and TRBJ2-2; D not resolved. Germline V gene sequence: CDR1 SGHNT, CDR2 YENEEA. The CDR3 length is 15 residues. V lost 1 base to trimming and J lost 5 bases, with 11 bases between them. CDR3 amino acids: CASSLGGAGTGELFF. The CDR3 nucleotides read TGTGCCAGCAGCTTAGGTGGAGCAGGAACCGGGGAGCTGTTTTTT.

V is TRBV6-8 and J is TRBJ1-1, with D perhaps matching TRBD1 (5 bases). The CDR3 spans 14 residues. Trimming removed 5 bases from V and 1 base from J, with 11 bases in between. Germline loops: CDR1 MNHGY, CDR2 SAAAGT. The CDR3 nucleotides read TGTGCCAGCAGTCCTTTGACAGCGAACACTGAAGCTTTCTTT. Translated: CASSPLTANTEAFF.

DNA of the CDR3: TGTGCCAGCAGCTTCGGGACAAGCAATCAGCCCCAGCATTTT. This codes for CASSFGTSNQPQHF. The chain uses TRBV11-3 and TRBJ1-5; D possibly corresponds to TRBD1 (6 bases). CDR3 size: 14 residues. The germline V gene encodes CDR1 SGHNT and CDR2 YENEEA. V was pared by 3 bases and J by 1 base, with 7 bases between.

This chain links TRBV19 with TRBJ1-1; D possibly corresponds to TRBD1 (6 bases). Germline V gene sequence: CDR1 LNHDA, CDR2 SQIVND (reference sequence). V shed 2 bases and J shed 0 bases, with 13 bases lying between them. The CDR3 loop spans 16 amino acids. This CDR3 reads CASSITSRGLNTEAFF. The CDR3 DNA sequence: TGTGCCAGTAGTATAACTTCCAGGGGACTGAACACTGAAGCTTTCTTT.

This clone has a handful of counts. This sequence joins TRBV9 and TRBJ2-3, with TRBD2 matching over 9 bases. With V trimmed by 5 bases and J by 0 bases, 7 bases remained unmatched. The CDR3 loop spans 16 amino acids. The V gene's germline CDR1 is SGDLS and CDR2 YYNGEE. DNA for the CDR3: TGTGCCAGCAGTGAAACGGGACTAGCTAGCACAGATACGCAGTATTTT. It codes for CASSETGLASTDTQYF.

The chain couples TRBV29-1 to TRBJ1-3; the D gene is possibly TRBD1 (5 bases). V was trimmed by 6 bases and J by 0 bases, leaving 9 bases between them. CDR3 size: 13 residues. Germline V gene sequence: CDR1 SQVTM, CDR2 ANQGSEA. The CDR3 loop reads CSVQGHSGNTIYF. DNA of the CDR3: TGCAGCGTGCAGGGCCACTCTGGAAACACCATATATTTT.

This clone was counted a few times. This chain joins TRBV11-3 and TRBJ2-2; perhaps D is TRBD1 or TRBD2 (5 bases each). The CDR3 extends over 14 amino acids. V was clipped by 5 bases and J by 7 bases, with 14 bases between them. The V gene's germline CDR1 is SGHNT and CDR2 YENEEA. The CDR3: CASSRGTSYGELFF. The DNA of the CDR3 is TGTGCCAGCAGCAGAGGGACCTCATACGGGGAGCTGTTTTTT.

This chain links TRBV25-1 with TRBJ2-2; D is uncertain. Between the trimmed V and J ends, which lost 1 base and 4 bases, there was a span of 7 bases. This CDR3 is 14 amino acids long. Per the germline V gene, CDR1 is MGHDK and CDR2 is SYGVNS. The CDR3 region is CASSEWASTGELFF. In nucleotides, the CDR3 is TGTGCCAGCAGTGAATGGGCCAGCACCGGGGAGCTGTTTTTT. The full variable domain, rest sourced from reference TRBV25-1 and TRBJ2-2, is EADIYQTPRYLVIGTGKKITLECSQTMGHDKMYWYQQDPGMELHLIHYSYGVNSTEKGDLSSESTVSRIRTEHFPLTLESARPSHTSQYLCASSEWASTGELFFGEGSRLTVL.

The chain combines TRBV19 with TRBJ1-2; D gene ambiguous. Germline lookup yields CDR1 LNHDA and CDR2 SQIVND (reference sequence). V was cut by 6 bases and J by 1 base, with 6 bases left in between. CDR3 length: 12 amino acids. Here the CDR3 DNA reads TGTGCCAGTAGGGGATTTAACTATGGCTACACCTTC. It translates to CASRGFNYGYTF.

V is TRBV6-8 and J is TRBJ1-4, with 8 bases aligning to TRBD1. Germline lookup yields CDR1 MNHGY and CDR2 SAAAGT. The ends lost 2 bases at V and 7 bases at J; junction bases unmatched: 9. The CDR3 loop spans 16 amino acids. The CDR3 sequence: CASSYRSTGVVEKLFF. CDR3 DNA sequence: TGTGCCAGCAGTTACCGATCGACAGGGGTAGTTGAAAAACTGTTTTTT.

The rearrangement links TRBV19 to TRBJ1-5; D is uncertain. The CDR3 is 12 amino acids. Germline CDR1 and CDR2: LNHDA and SQIVND (reference sequence). The germline V and J ends were trimmed by 5 bases and 3 bases, with 5 bases remaining between them. The CDR3 nucleotides are TGTGCCAGTAGTCAGTTCAATCAGCCCCAGCATTTT. Protein product: CASSQFNQPQHF.